The entry that follows covers one T cell receptor beta chain sequence. This record belongs to a study of control samples from healthy donors and cancer patients. Clones were read by immunoSEQ multiplex PCR, and TCRdb kept only the in-frame ones, dropping some. The table shows 100,000 or so clones, with about 90% occurring only once. The sequence derives from a young woman in good health. What was sequenced was blood.

For the CDR3, the DNA is TGCAGTGCTAGTTTCCAGGGGTCCTCCTCACCCCTCCACTTT. Its translation is CSASFQGSSSPLHF. J is TRBJ1-6 and V is TRBV20-1, with D perhaps matching TRBD1 (6 bases). Germline CDR1 is DFQATT and CDR2 is SNEGSKA (reference sequence). The CDR3 sequence is 14 residues long. The germline V and J ends were trimmed by 3 bases and 10 bases, with 16 bases remaining between them.